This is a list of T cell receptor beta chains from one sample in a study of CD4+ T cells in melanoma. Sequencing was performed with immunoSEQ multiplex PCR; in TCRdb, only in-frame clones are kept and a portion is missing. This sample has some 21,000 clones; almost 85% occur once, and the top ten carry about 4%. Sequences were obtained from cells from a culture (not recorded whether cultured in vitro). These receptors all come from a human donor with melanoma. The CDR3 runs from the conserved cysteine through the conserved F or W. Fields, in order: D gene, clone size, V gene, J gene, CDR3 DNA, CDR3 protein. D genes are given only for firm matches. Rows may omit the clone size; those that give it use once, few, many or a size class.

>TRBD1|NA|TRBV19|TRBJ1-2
TGTGCCAGTAGTCAACAGGGGATACGCGGCTACACCTTC
CASSQQGIRGYTF
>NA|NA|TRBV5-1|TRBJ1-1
TGCGCCAGCAGCTCCGAGGGGATGGGGACTGAAGCTTTCTTT
CASSSEGMGTEAFF
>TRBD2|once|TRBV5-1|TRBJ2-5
TGCGCCAGCAGCCGGGCACTAGCGGGGGAAGAGACCCAGTACTTC
CASSRALAGEETQYF
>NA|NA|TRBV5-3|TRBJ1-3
TGTGCCAGAAGCTCCCAGACAGATAGGTACATCTCTGGAAACACCATATATTTT
CARSSQTDRYISGNTIYF
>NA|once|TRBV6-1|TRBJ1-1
TGTGCCAGCAGAGGGGGTTCTAGGAGCACTGAAGCTTTCTTT
CASRGGSRSTEAFF
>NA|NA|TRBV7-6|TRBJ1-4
TGTGCCAGCAGCTCAGGGACTGGCGGTGAAAAACTGTTTTTT
CASSSGTGGEKLFF
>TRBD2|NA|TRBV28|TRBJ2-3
TGTGCCAGCATTTCCTTCTTCGGGACTACCGGATCTGATACGCAGTATTTT
CASISFFGTTGSDTQYF
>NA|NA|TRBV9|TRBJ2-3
TGTGCCAGCAGCTCGCCCCCGGGCAGACTGCCCGAGACAGATACGCAGTATTTT
CASSSPPGRLPETDTQYF
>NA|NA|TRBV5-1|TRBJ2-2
TGCGCCAGCAGCTTGATGCAGCCGAACACCGGGGAGCTGTTTTTT
CASSLMQPNTGELFF
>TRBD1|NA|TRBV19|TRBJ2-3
TGTGCCAGTACTCCGAGGACAGGGGACACGCAGTATTTT
CASTPRTGDTQYF
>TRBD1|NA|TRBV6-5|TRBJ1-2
TGTGCCAGCGAACAGGGGAACTATGGCTACACCTTC
CASEQGNYGYTF
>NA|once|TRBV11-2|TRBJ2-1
TGTGCCAGCAGCTTAGATAGGGGGGGTTACAATGAGCAGTTCTTC
CASSLDRGGYNEQFF
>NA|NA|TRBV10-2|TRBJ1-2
TGCGCCAGCAGTAAGGACTTTGGTGGCTACACCTTC
CASSKDFGGYTF
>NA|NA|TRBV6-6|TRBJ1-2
TGTGCCAGCAGCCACTCGCGGGGCTTGTCTAACTATGGCTACACCTTC
CASSHSRGLSNYGYTF
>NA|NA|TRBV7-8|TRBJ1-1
TGTGCCAGCAGCTTAGTCGCAGGGGTTGGCACTGAAGCTTTCTTT
CASSLVAGVGTEAFF
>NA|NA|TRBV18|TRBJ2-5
TGTGCCAGCTCATCGGGAGCCGGGGAGACCCAGTACTTC
CASSSGAGETQYF
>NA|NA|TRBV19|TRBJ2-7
TGTGCCAGTAGTATGGGCCATTTGGACTACGAGCAGTACTTC
CASSMGHLDYEQYF
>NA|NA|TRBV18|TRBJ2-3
TGTGCCAGCTCCCCTAGCATCACAGATACGCAGTATTTT
CASSPSITDTQYF
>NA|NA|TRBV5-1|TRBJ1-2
TGCGCCAGCAGCTCATTGGGGGAGACAGTGAACCCTAACTATGGCTACACCTTC
CASSSLGETVNPNYGYTF
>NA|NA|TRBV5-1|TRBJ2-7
TGCGCCAGCAGCTTGAACGGGCCCGAGCAGTACTTC
CASSLNGPEQYF
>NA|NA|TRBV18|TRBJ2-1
TGTGCCAGCTCAACGGAGTACAATGAGCAGTTCTTC
CASSTEYNEQFF
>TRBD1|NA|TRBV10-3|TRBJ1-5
TGTGCCATCAGTCCAGGACAGGTGGGCAATCAGCCCCAGCATTTT
CAISPGQVGNQPQHF
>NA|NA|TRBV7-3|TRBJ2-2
TGTGCCAGCAGCATTACACCCGGGGAGCTGTTTTTT
CASSITPGELFF